This T cell receptor beta chain stems from a study of T-cell memory formation after mild COVID-19. The wider study: TCR clusters were largely donor specific. Study-level points and caveats: Later expanders leaned CD4+, whereas clones that contracted between day 15 and 85 were balanced CD4/CD8. In second-wave clones peaking day 37, SARS-CoV-2 specificity remained unconfirmed.

A word on this clonotype: What it recognizes is unknown.

TCRdb reprocessed the 5' RACE reads with MiXCR, giving one entry per CDR3 protein. The data contain 500,000 to 650,000 distinct CDR3 sequences, roughly a fifth of them singletons. CDR3 length equals 14 residues. With 8 bases clipped from V and 3 bases from J, the junction kept 8 bases outside the gene matches. Germline lookup yields CDR1 SGHVS and CDR2 FNYEAQ. What was sequenced was PBMCs or a T cell subset sorted from them (not recorded which). J is TRBJ2-7 and V is TRBV7-6, with 9 nucleotides matching TRBD1. The sequence was obtained from an adult woman who had mild COVID-19 (a few samples of this study predate the infection). Cell type and time point are not known. The CDR3 loop is CASGPGTGNYEQYF. For the CDR3, the DNA is TGTGCCAGCGGACCCGGGACAGGGAACTACGAGCAGTACTTC.